The rows below give T cell receptor beta chains drawn from one sample of a study of T-cell reconstitution after alpha-beta-depleted transplantation in children. TCRdb fed the PCR reads into MiXCR, producing one record per CDR3 protein. The repertoire holds 780,000 or so distinct CDR3 sequences, roughly 15% seen once, with 5% in the top ten. This specimen was PBMCs, mostly from graft donor cells, taken 360 days after TCRalphabeta/CD19-depleted stem cell transplant. These receptors were taken from a male patient younger than 18 who had a stem cell transplant for acute lymphoblastic leukemia, so the T cells may come from the graft donor. CDR3s leave out the opening cysteine and the closing phenylalanine or tryptophan. The D gene is left open where the match is weak. Only some rows state a clone size, as once, few, many or a class for expanded clones.

cdr3_aa	v_call	j_call	clone_size	d_call
SARDGRSGEQF	TRBV20-1	TRBJ2-1	few	.
ASSPPGRDIQY	TRBV7-2	TRBJ2-4	.	.
ASSPNPVQVYGYT	TRBV18	TRBJ1-2	.	.
SVGGQGLPQH	TRBV29-1	TRBJ1-5	.	TRBD1
ASTPSGRTSTDTQY	TRBV2	TRBJ2-3	few	TRBD2
ASSLRLAGLNEQF	TRBV12-3/TRBV12-4	TRBJ2-1	many	TRBD2
ASSLWRRGSTEAF	TRBV27	TRBJ1-1	.	.
ASSNTGVAGGFYEQY	TRBV6-5	TRBJ2-7	.	TRBD2
ASLAGTGILPRSNQPQH	TRBV2	TRBJ1-5	.	TRBD1
ATGRQETQY	TRBV10-3	TRBJ2-5	.	.
ASSLVDYPNSPLH	TRBV5-1	TRBJ1-6	few	.
ATSRELNRGQEKLF	TRBV15	TRBJ1-4	.	TRBD1
ASSFGIYYEQY	TRBV27	TRBJ2-7	.	.
ASSQGTSGILGYNEQF	TRBV4-1	TRBJ2-1	few	TRBD2
ASSLLSEGGTDTQY	TRBV5-1	TRBJ2-3	.	.
ASRSGTSGRVYEQY	TRBV2	TRBJ2-7	few	TRBD2
SARGPGNTIY	TRBV20-1	TRBJ1-3	few	.
ASSQDWGLGTDTQY	TRBV14	TRBJ2-3	.	.
ASSAPDEQY	TRBV7-9	TRBJ2-7	.	.
ATAGTGGATTGELF	TRBV2	TRBJ2-2	.	TRBD1
ASRWMNEQF	TRBV2	TRBJ2-1	.	.
ASSQDLPGGPYNEQF	TRBV14	TRBJ2-1	.	TRBD2
SVGTVYEQY	TRBV29-1	TRBJ2-7	.	.
ASSFTAGGPSPYEQY	TRBV12-3/TRBV12-4	TRBJ2-7	few	.
SARDMDDLGGKLYEQY	TRBV20-1	TRBJ2-7	.	.
ASRENRVSPLH	TRBV6-1	TRBJ1-6	many	.
ASSLGLAEGNEQF	TRBV7-6	TRBJ2-1	many	.
ASRRIQGSYNEQF	TRBV6-1	TRBJ2-1	.	TRBD1
ASSSGGGNQPQH	TRBV7-9	TRBJ1-5	many	.
ASSLTGGTYEQY	TRBV5-1	TRBJ2-7	many	TRBD1
ASSQPRAFNTEAF	TRBV12-3/TRBV12-4	TRBJ1-1	few	.
ASSFGRTSGVYEQY	TRBV12-3/TRBV12-4	TRBJ2-7	.	TRBD2
SASQGSGNTIY	TRBV20-1	TRBJ1-3	many	.
ASSDRTSGRYSDTQY	TRBV5-5	TRBJ2-3	few	TRBD2
ASSLGVGFHEQF	TRBV7-6	TRBJ2-1	few	.
ASSFLRGQYNEQF	TRBV12-3/TRBV12-4	TRBJ2-1	.	.
ASSSRGGVSANYGYT	TRBV5-1	TRBJ1-2	few	.
ASSLTVGNTIY	TRBV7-2	TRBJ1-3	.	.
ASSWRVLSTDTQY	TRBV27	TRBJ2-3	.	.
ASSLGGDEKLF	TRBV13	TRBJ1-4	.	.
SAETGRDEQF	TRBV20-1	TRBJ2-1	few	.
ASSFATSPYNEQF	TRBV7-2	TRBJ2-1	.	.
ASNLQGYSYEQY	TRBV6-1	TRBJ2-7	many	TRBD1